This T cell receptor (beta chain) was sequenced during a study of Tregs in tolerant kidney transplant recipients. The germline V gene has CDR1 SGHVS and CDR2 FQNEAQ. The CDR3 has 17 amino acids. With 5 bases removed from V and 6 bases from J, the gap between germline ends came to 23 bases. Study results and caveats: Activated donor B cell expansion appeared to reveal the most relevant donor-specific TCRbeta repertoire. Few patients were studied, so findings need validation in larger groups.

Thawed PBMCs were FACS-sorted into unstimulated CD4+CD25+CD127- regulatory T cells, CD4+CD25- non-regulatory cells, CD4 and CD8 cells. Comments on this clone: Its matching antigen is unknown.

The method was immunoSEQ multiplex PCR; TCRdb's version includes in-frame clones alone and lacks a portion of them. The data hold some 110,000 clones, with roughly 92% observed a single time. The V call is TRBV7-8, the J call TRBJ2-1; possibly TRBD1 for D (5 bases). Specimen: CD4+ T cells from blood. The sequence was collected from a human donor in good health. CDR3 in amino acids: CASSNRIGLWGPNEQFF. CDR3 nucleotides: TGTGCCAGCAGCAACCGAATAGGGCTCTGGGGCCCCAATGAGCAGTTCTTC. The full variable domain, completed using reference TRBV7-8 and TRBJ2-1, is GAGVSQSPRYKVAKRGQDVALRCDPISGHVSLFWYQQALGQGPEFLTYFQNEAQLDKSGLPSDRFFAERPEGSVSTLKIQRTQQEDSAVYLCASSNRIGLWGPNEQFFGPGTRLTVL.